The 22 T cell receptor beta chains listed next were all sequenced from one sample in a study of identical twins (dated by TCRdb to between 2015 and 2016). The library was built by means of 5' RACE. Sequenced using an Illumina HiSeq 2000. TCRdb reprocessing: public reads trimmed at Q25 with fastp, clones called with MiXCR, in-frame beta chains kept. Rows with a matching CDR3 protein are joined into one entry that keeps the most common DNA and genes. Across this sample there are under 400,000 distinct CDR3 sequences, with about 10% seen only once. The ten top clones hold approximately 9.3% of the sample. The sample consisted of naive T cells sorted from blood. What this sample's cell subset or site label stands for: cells isolated with a human naive T-cell isolation kit. The receptor set was obtained from a woman in her forties or fifties in good health.

This clonotype turned up a few times. The gene calls are TRBV15 and TRBJ2-1, with 7 positions matching TRBD2. CDR1 is LNHNV and CDR2 is YYDKDF in the germline V gene (reference sequence). Trimming cost V 5 bases and J 6 bases; bases outside gene matches: 16. This CDR3 contains 17 residues. CDR3 amino acids: CATSLPGLAGEANEQFF. In DNA, the CDR3 is TGTGCCACCAGCCTACCAGGGTTGGCGGGAGAGGCCAATGAGCAGTTCTTC.

This clonotype came up a few times. The chain uses TRBV6-5 and TRBJ2-3; 7 bases are shared with TRBD1. V was pared by 7 bases and J by 0 bases, with 7 bases of the junction left unmatched. CDR3 size: 15 residues. In germline, CDR1 is MNHEY, CDR2 SVGAGI. This CDR3 is CASNEIRGSTDTQYF. CDR3 bases: TGTGCCAGCAATGAAATCAGGGGGAGCACAGATACGCAGTATTTT.

This clonotype was counted at least ten times. The CDR3 nucleotides are TGCAGCGTTGAAGGGCATTACGAGCAGTTCTTC. Its translation: CSVEGHYEQFF. This chain links TRBV29-1 with TRBJ2-1; no clear D gene. V lost 1 base and J 10 bases, leaving 8 bases between the germline ends. Germline V CDR1 and CDR2: SQVTM, ANQGSEA. This CDR3 comprises 11 residues.

Written as DNA, the CDR3 is TGCGCCAGCAGTAAGTCGGGACTCCCTAGTTCCTACGAGCAGTACGTC. Its translation: CASSKSGLPSSYEQYV. The chain joins TRBV10-2 to TRBJ2-7; TRBD2 is a possible D gene (6 bases). The germline V gene has CDR1 WSHSY and CDR2 SAAADI. CDR3 length equals 16 residues.

Of note for this clonotype: At one end the junction does not follow the germline gene, possibly because of a read error. This rearrangement joins TRBV20-1 to TRBJ2-5; weak D call: TRBD2 (6 bases). Germline loops: CDR1 DFQATT, CDR2 SNEGSKA (reference sequence). The CDR3 length is 14 residues. This CDR3 is CSTSTLGIQETQYF. In DNA, the CDR3 is TGCAGTACTAGCACGCTCGGGATCCAAGAGACCCAGTACTTC.

V and J are TRBV6-2 or TRBV6-3 and TRBJ1-5; D remains ambiguous. The CDR3 covers 16 residues. V was cut by 7 bases and J by 1 base, with 17 bases left in between. Germline V CDR1 and CDR2: MNHEY, SVGEGT. CDR3 protein: CASNPLGGTSNQPQHF. The DNA of the CDR3 is TGTGCCAGCAATCCTTTGGGAGGTACGAGCAATCAGCCCCAGCATTTT.

The V and J genes are TRBV5-1 and TRBJ2-5, with 8 bases matching TRBD2. The CDR3 has 16 residues. Trimming removed 1 base from V and 3 bases from J; junction bases left unmatched: 8. CDR1 is SGHRS, CDR2 YFSETQ, per germline. The CDR3 region is CASSLRVAGREETQYF. CDR3 nucleotides: TGCGCCAGCAGCTTGAGGGTAGCGGGAAGAGAAGAGACCCAGTACTTC.

The chain carries TRBV29-1 and TRBJ2-3; the match to TRBD2 covers 12 bases. This CDR3 spans 16 amino acids. V trimming: 4 bases; J trimming: 3 bases; junction bases outside the gene matches: 8. Looked up from germline, CDR1 is SQVTM and CDR2 is ANQGSEA. CDR3 DNA: TGCAGCGTTGCTCAAATACTAGCGGGAGGAACAGATACGCAGTATTTT. Its protein is CSVAQILAGGTDTQYF.

This clonotype was seen more than once but under ten times. V usage is TRBV4-1 and J usage is TRBJ2-1, with D maybe TRBD1 (6 bases). Trimming took off 2 bases at V and 7 bases at J, with 12 bases between the two ends. Germline CDR1 reads MGHRA; CDR2 reads YSYEKL. The CDR3 spans 14 residues. Here the CDR3 reads CASSQPWGLNEQFF. CDR3 DNA: TGCGCCAGCAGCCAACCCTGGGGGCTGAATGAGCAGTTCTTC.

This clonotype has just a few counts. The rearrangement uses TRBV4-2 and TRBJ2-1, with 8 positions matching TRBD2. J gave up 7 bases and V 1 base, and 6 bases lay outside the gene matches. In germline, CDR1 is LGHNA, CDR2 YNFKEQ. The CDR3 length is 15 residues. This chain's CDR3 is CASSQVAGSTNEQFF. CDR3 bases: TGTGCCAGCAGCCAAGTAGCGGGAAGCACAAATGAGCAGTTCTTC.

This clonotype was seen ten or more times. V and J are TRBV20-1 and TRBJ2-1; 13 bases align to TRBD2. The CDR3 extends over 16 amino acids. The germline V gene has CDR1 DFQATT and CDR2 SNEGSKA (reference sequence). The ends lost 6 bases at V and 9 bases at J; junction bases unmatched: 14. The CDR3 DNA reads TGCAGTGCCCCGACTCTCCTAGGACTAGCGGGGGCTGAGCAGTTCTTC. Translation gives CSAPTLLGLAGAEQFF.

The CDR3 DNA sequence: TGTGCCAGCAGCATACCAACCGGGAGGTCGGCAGATACGCAGTATTTT. Translating gives CASSIPTGRSADTQYF. V gene TRBV5-6 combines with J gene TRBJ2-3, with 7 bases that match TRBD2. This CDR3 region has 16 residues. Germline-derived CDR1 and CDR2 are SGHDT and YYEEEE. The junction had 12 bases not matched to a gene; V was cut back by 4 bases and J by 4 bases. Drawing the rest from reference TRBV5-6 and TRBJ2-3, the complete variable domain is DAGVTQSPTHLIKTRGQQVTLRCSPKSGHDTVSWYQQALGQGPQFIFQYYEEEERQRGNFPDRFSGHQFPNYSSELNVNALLLGDSALYLCASSIPTGRSADTQYFGPGTRLTVL.

Many counts were recorded for this clonotype. The rearrangement uses TRBV3-1 and TRBJ2-1; D is possibly TRBD1 or TRBD2 (6 bases each). The CDR3 spans 16 residues. The germline CDR1 and CDR2 sequences are LGHDT and YNNKEL (reference sequence). The ends were cut back, 0 bases at V and 4 bases at J, with 13 bases in the middle. The CDR3: CASSQEGGQAYNEQFF. CDR3 bases: TGTGCCAGCAGCCAAGAGGGGGGCCAGGCATACAATGAGCAGTTCTTC.

The genes are TRBV6-6 and TRBJ2-7; TRBD1 matches 7 bases. CDR3 length: 13 amino acids. Germline V lookup: CDR1 MNHNY, CDR2 SVGAGI (reference sequence). V was pared by 7 bases and J by 3 bases, with 6 bases of the junction left unmatched. The CDR3 protein is CASTPRGLYEQYF. The CDR3 DNA sequence: TGTGCCAGCACCCCAAGGGGGCTCTACGAGCAGTACTTC.

The V and J genes are TRBV5-1 and TRBJ1-1; 7 bases map to TRBD1. V shed 1 base, J shed 0 bases, and the junction held 9 bases outside the gene matches. This CDR3 contains 17 residues. CDR1 SGHRS and CDR2 YFSETQ come from the germline V gene. CDR3 bases: TGCGCCAGCAGCTTGCGTGGACAGGCTGATATGAACACTGAAGCTTTCTTT. Its protein product is CASSLRGQADMNTEAFF. Full variable domain (remainder filled in from reference TRBV5-1 and TRBJ1-1): KAGVTQTPRYLIKTRGQQVTLSCSPISGHRSVSWYQQTPGQGLQFLFEYFSETQRNKGNFPGRFSGRQFSNSRSEMNVSTLELGDSALYLCASSLRGQADMNTEAFFGQGTRLTVV.

This clonotype came up a few times. The chain recombines TRBV15 with TRBJ2-2; a possible D gene is TRBD1 (6 bases). V dropped 0 bases and J dropped 6 bases, with 14 bases sitting between them. This CDR3 is 16 amino acids long. Germline-derived CDR1 and CDR2 are LNHNV and YYDKDF (reference sequence). This CDR3 is CATSRDPNRAAGELFF. In nucleotides, the CDR3 is TGTGCCACCAGCAGAGATCCGAACAGGGCGGCCGGGGAGCTGTTTTTT.

V usage is TRBV7-9 and J usage is TRBJ2-7; 11 bases line up with TRBD2. V trimming: 5 bases; J trimming: 0 bases; junction bases outside the gene matches: 3. This CDR3 is built from 15 residues. Germline CDR1 is SEHNR and CDR2 is FQNEAQ (reference sequence). The chain's CDR3 is CASSHSGRDSYEQYF. In DNA form, the CDR3 reads TGTGCCAGCAGCCATAGCGGGAGGGACTCCTACGAGCAGTACTTC. Full variable domain (remainder filled in from reference TRBV7-9 and TRBJ2-7): DTGVSQNPRHKITKRGQNVTFRCDPISEHNRLYWYRQTLGQGPEFLTYFQNEAQLEKSRLLSDRFSAERPKGSFSTLEIQRTEQGDSAMYLCASSHSGRDSYEQYFGPGTRLTVT.

This clonotype was seen a few times. J is TRBJ1-6 and V is TRBV5-1; D is ambiguous. This CDR3 is built from 14 residues. CDR1 and CDR2 from the germline V gene are SGHRS and YFSETQ. Trimming took 4 bases from V and 5 from J, leaving 10 bases between them. CDR3 nucleotides: TGCGCCAGCAGCCGGGAAAGGAATAATTCACCCCTCCACTTT. Translated, it gives CASSRERNNSPLHF. The whole variable domain, filled in from reference TRBV5-1 and TRBJ1-6, reads KAGVTQTPRYLIKTRGQQVTLSCSPISGHRSVSWYQQTPGQGLQFLFEYFSETQRNKGNFPGRFSGRQFSNSRSEMNVSTLELGDSALYLCASSRERNNSPLHFGNGTRLTVT.

This clonotype was recorded at least ten times. This chain links TRBV28 with TRBJ2-3; D may match TRBD1 or TRBD2 (6 bases each). V lost 8 bases and J lost 2, with 11 bases in between. The CDR3 runs 13 residues. Germline assignment: CDR1 MDHEN and CDR2 SYDVKM. The CDR3 sequence is CASVGGDTDTQYF. The CDR3 bases are TGTGCCAGCGTGGGGGGCGACACAGATACGCAGTATTTT.

This clonotype was seen a handful of times. The chain has TRBV7-8 and TRBJ2-5; possibly TRBD1 for D (5 bases). Trimming cost V 8 bases and J 1 base, with 14 bases left between them. In germline, CDR1 is SGHVS, CDR2 FQNEAQ. The CDR3 is made up of 14 amino acids. CDR3: CASRPGWAQETQYF. The CDR3 DNA reads TGTGCCAGCCGCCCAGGGTGGGCCCAAGAGACCCAGTACTTC. Using reference TRBV7-8 and TRBJ2-5 for the parts outside the CDR3, the full variable domain is GAGVSQSPRYKVAKRGQDVALRCDPISGHVSLFWYQQALGQGPEFLTYFQNEAQLDKSGLPSDRFFAERPEGSVSTLKIQRTQQEDSAVYLCASRPGWAQETQYFGPGTRLLVL.

This clonotype was observed at least ten times. This chain joins TRBV5-1 and TRBJ2-3; tentatively, D is TRBD1 (6 bases). Germline CDR1 is SGHRS and CDR2 is YFSETQ. The CDR3 contains 15 residues. Trimming left V 4 bases short and J 6 bases short, with 18 bases between. The CDR3, as DNA: TGCGCCAGCAGCCCCAGGGGAGTGGTCAGGGATACGCAGTATTTT. It translates to CASSPRGVVRDTQYF.

This clonotype was observed a handful of times. The chain has TRBV6-2 or TRBV6-3 and TRBJ1-5; D is perhaps TRBD1 (5 bases). The ends were cut back, 0 bases at V and 6 bases at J, with 12 bases in the middle. The CDR3 is 15 residues long. Germline V gene data show CDR1 as MNHEY and CDR2 as SVGEGT. CDR3 nucleotide sequence: TGTGCCAGCAGTTACTCTCCGGGGCCGGGTCAGCCCCAGCATTTT. It encodes CASSYSPGPGQPQHF.